This T cell receptor beta chain stems from a study of T-cell reconstitution after alpha-beta-depleted transplantation in children listed by TCRdb under 2016. With regard to the full study: Using TCR repertoire profiling, the study quantitatively followed how T-cell immune reconstitution unfolded in children after TCRalphabeta/CD19-depleted allogeneic hematopoietic cell transplantation.

This clonotype was seen many times. This receptor's antigen is unknown. Within one base of it there is no much larger clone, and no base qualities were kept. The trim is 0 bases for V and 4 bases for J, with a gap of 6 bases between the germline ends. Spanning cysteine to phenylalanine, the CDR3 consists of 14 amino acids. Of all the DNA, just the CDR3 is kept, 42 bases in frame from base 1. The germline V gene gives CDR1 as MNHEY and CDR2 as SVGEGT. Library preparation was by PCR. The sequencing machine was an Illumina HiSeq 2500. TCR libraries were prepared with molecular barcoding, using unique molecular identifiers to normalize TCRbeta repertoire quantification. TCRdb handled the public reads itself, with Q25 trimming in fastp and clone calling in MiXCR, and kept productive beta chains. Rows are unified per CDR3 protein, each entry keeping the most common DNA and genes. This sample comprises about 610,000 distinct CDR3 sequences, about 10% of them detected only once. About 4.3% of the sample rests with the top ten.

The TCR sequence derives from a human donor who donated a stem cell graft to a child with acute myeloid leukemia. The chain joins TRBV6-2 or TRBV6-3 to TRBJ1-4, with the D gene uncertain. This sample comprised PBMCs from the stem cell graft donor, obtained from the stem cell graft. The CDR3 region has the sequence CASSYSGVNEKLFF. In nucleotides, the sequence is TGTGCCAGCAGTTACTCAGGAGTTAATGAAAAACTGTTTTTT.